This is a list of T cell receptor beta chains from one sample in a study of cytomegalovirus exposure and HLA in healthy donors. Profiled with immunoSEQ multiplex PCR; TCRdb holds only in-frame clones, not every one. The table includes 92,000 or so clones, about 96% detected once. The sample was PBMCs. These receptors were taken from a man between 18 and 29 years old in good health and CMV-seronegative. The CDR3 runs from the conserved cysteine through the conserved F or W. D genes are given only for firm matches. Only part of the rows carry a size: once, few, many, or a class if the clone is expanded.

>TRBV30|-|TRBJ1-1|once
CAWSVQGNTEAFF
TGTGCCTGGAGTGTACAGGGGAACACTGAAGCTTTCTTT
>TRBV9|-|TRBJ2-5|-
CASSVVSGQGETQYF
TGTGCCAGCAGCGTAGTGTCAGGGCAGGGGGAGACCCAGTACTTC
>TRBV5-1|-|TRBJ2-7|-
CASSPLQGNSYEQYF
TGCGCCAGCAGCCCATTACAGGGAAACTCCTACGAGCAGTACTTC
>TRBV6-5|TRBD1|TRBJ2-1|-
CASSNRDRRDNEQFF
TGTGCCAGCAGTAACCGGGACAGGCGGGACAATGAGCAGTTCTTC
>TRBV7-9|TRBD2|TRBJ2-3|-
CASSRGGGSKDTQYF
TGTGCCAGCAGCCGGGGGGGCGGGAGTAAGGATACGCAGTATTTT
>TRBV29-1|TRBD2|TRBJ2-3|-
CSVYRTSGRKDTQYF
TGCAGCGTTTACCGGACTAGCGGGAGAAAAGATACGCAGTATTTT
>TRBV19|-|TRBJ2-5|-
CASSVGAGGETQYF
TGTGCCAGTAGTGTTGGGGCAGGCGGAGAGACCCAGTACTTC
>TRBV11-3|-|TRBJ2-1|-
CASSLEAVQLNEQFF
TGTGCCAGCAGCTTGGAGGCGGTACAACTCAATGAGCAGTTCTTC
>TRBV9|TRBD2|TRBJ2-3|-
CASSFRTSGSTDTQYF
TGTGCCAGCAGCTTCCGGACTAGCGGAAGCACAGATACGCAGTATTTT
>TRBV10-2|-|TRBJ1-4|-
CASSANSNEKLFF
TGCGCCAGCAGTGCTAACAGTAATGAAAAACTGTTTTTT
>TRBV19|-|TRBJ1-5|-
CASSIEGRQPQHF
TGTGCCAGTAGTATAGAGGGCCGGCAGCCCCAGCATTTT
>TRBV18|-|TRBJ2-3|-
CASSPQGPGTDTQYF
TGTGCCAGCTCACCGCAGGGTCCCGGCACAGATACGCAGTATTTT
>TRBV6-5|-|TRBJ2-7|-
CASSWLSGTYEQYF
TGTGCCAGCAGTTGGTTGAGTGGTACCTACGAGCAGTACTTC
>TRBV9|-|TRBJ2-2|-
CASSVGGGELFF
TGTGCCAGCAGCGTAGGAGGCGGGGAGCTGTTTTTT
>TRBV28|TRBD1|TRBJ1-5|-
CASRESTGQRNQPQHF
TGTGCCAGCAGGGAATCAACGGGACAGCGCAATCAGCCCCAGCATTTT
>TRBV7-3|-|TRBJ2-3|-
CASSPSLPSDTQYF
TGTGCCAGCAGCCCTTCCCTTCCTTCAGATACGCAGTATTTT
>TRBV7-9|-|TRBJ1-2|-
CALRDWNGYTF
TGTGCCCTTCGGGACTGGAATGGCTACACCTTC
>TRBV18|TRBD1|TRBJ1-1|-
CASSPETGTVGTEAFF
TGTGCCAGCTCACCGGAGACAGGGACCGTAGGCACTGAAGCTTTCTTT
>TRBV5-6|TRBD1|TRBJ1-5|-
CASSAGTGRNQPQHF
TGTGCCAGCAGCGCAGGGACAGGGAGGAATCAGCCCCAGCATTTT
>TRBV7-8|-|TRBJ2-5|-
CASSLVFIVGARREETQYF
TGTGCCAGCAGCTTAGTATTTATAGTGGGGGCGCGGAGAGAAGAGACCCAGTACTTC
>TRBV19|-|TRBJ1-5|-
CASTPGGLNDQPQHF
TGTGCCAGTACCCCCGGAGGACTGAACGATCAGCCCCAGCATTTT
>TRBV11-3|TRBD2|TRBJ2-3|-
CASSLALPGLVTSTDTQYF
TGTGCCAGCAGCTTAGCCCTACCGGGACTAGTTACTAGCACAGATACGCAGTATTTT
>TRBV9|TRBD2|TRBJ2-1|once
CASSLIAGGQANEQFF
TGTGCCAGCAGCCTTATAGCGGGAGGGCAGGCCAATGAGCAGTTCTTC
>TRBV10-3|-|TRBJ2-2|-
CAITRTVGNTGELFF
TGTGCCATCACCAGGACTGTCGGAAACACCGGGGAGCTGTTTTTT
>TRBV19|TRBD2|TRBJ2-1|-
CASSGGASSGGNEQFF
TGTGCCAGTAGTGGAGGGGCTTCTAGCGGGGGTAATGAGCAGTTCTTC
>TRBV2|TRBD1|TRBJ1-4|-
CASSGGDRVAEKLFF
TGTGCCAGCAGTGGGGGGGACAGGGTTGCTGAAAAACTGTTTTTT
>TRBV5-1|TRBD1|TRBJ1-5|-
CASSPGQTNSNQPQHF
TGCGCCAGCAGCCCGGGACAGACAAATAGCAATCAGCCCCAGCATTTT
>TRBV11-2|TRBD2|TRBJ2-1|-
CASSSSTSGVEQFF
TGTGCCAGCAGCTCTTCGACTAGCGGGGTAGAGCAGTTCTTC
>TRBV28|-|TRBJ1-5|-
CASSKLVPDQPQHF
TGTGCCAGCAGCAAACTCGTCCCGGATCAGCCCCAGCATTTT
>TRBV18|TRBD1|TRBJ1-5|once
CASRQGNSNQPQHF
TGTGCCAGCCGACAGGGGAATAGCAATCAGCCCCAGCATTTT
>TRBV7-2|TRBD2|TRBJ2-2|-
CASSLVGGRNTGELFF
TGTGCCAGCAGCTTAGTAGGCGGGAGGAACACCGGGGAGCTGTTTTTT
>TRBV2|TRBD1|TRBJ2-1|-
CASSPGQHSYNEQFF
TGTGCCAGCAGCCCGGGACAGCACTCCTACAATGAGCAGTTCTTC
>TRBV25-1|-|TRBJ1-4|-
CASSEGYEKLFF
TGTGCCAGCAGTGAGGGCTATGAAAAACTGTTTTTT
>TRBV9|-|TRBJ2-3|-
CASKGVTDTQYF
TGTGCCAGCAAGGGGGTCACAGATACGCAGTATTTT
>TRBV18|TRBD1|TRBJ2-1|once
CASSPPLGQGAYNEQFF
TGTGCCAGCTCACCACCACTGGGACAGGGCGCTTACAATGAGCAGTTCTTC
>TRBV2|-|TRBJ2-3|-
CASSEAPGIPDTQYF
TGTGCCAGCAGTGAAGCTCCGGGAATCCCAGATACGCAGTATTTT
>TRBV28|-|TRBJ2-7|-
CASSLENEQYF
TGTGCCAGCAGTTTAGAGAACGAGCAGTACTTC
>TRBV5-1|TRBD2|TRBJ2-5|once
CASSSGLAGGQETQYF
TGCGCCAGCAGCTCGGGACTAGCGGGGGGCCAAGAGACCCAGTACTTC
>TRBV5-1|-|TRBJ2-1|-
CASSSSGQYYNEQFF
TGCGCCAGCAGCTCCTCGGGACAATACTACAATGAGCAGTTCTTC
>TRBV25-1|TRBD1|TRBJ1-1|-
CASRSDRGRYTEAFF
TGTGCCAGCAGATCGGACAGGGGGCGTTATACTGAAGCTTTCTTT
>TRBV27|-|TRBJ2-7|few
CASTDTSHEQYF
TGTGCCAGCACCGATACTAGTCACGAGCAGTACTTC